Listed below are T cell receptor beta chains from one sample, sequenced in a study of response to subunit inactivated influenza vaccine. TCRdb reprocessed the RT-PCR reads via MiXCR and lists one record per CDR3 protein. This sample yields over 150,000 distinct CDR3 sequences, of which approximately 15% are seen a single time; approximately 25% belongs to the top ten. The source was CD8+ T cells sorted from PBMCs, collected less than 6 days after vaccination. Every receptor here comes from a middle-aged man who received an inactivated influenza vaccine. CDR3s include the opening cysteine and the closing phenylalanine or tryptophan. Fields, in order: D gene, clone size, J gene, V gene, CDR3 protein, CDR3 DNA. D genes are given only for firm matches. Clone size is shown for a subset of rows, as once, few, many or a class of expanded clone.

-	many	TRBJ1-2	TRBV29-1	CSVELGADYGYTF	TGCAGCGTTGAACTGGGGGCGGATTATGGCTACACCTTC
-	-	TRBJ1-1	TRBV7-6	CASRSVKNMNTEAFF	TGTGCCAGCAGATCCGTTAAGAACATGAACACTGAAGCTTTCTTT
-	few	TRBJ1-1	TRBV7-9	CASSYPPVNTEAFF	TGTGCCAGCAGCTATCCTCCAGTGAACACTGAAGCTTTCTTT
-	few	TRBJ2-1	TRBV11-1	CASTNMGGEQFF	TGTGCCAGCACCAATATGGGGGGTGAGCAGTTCTTC
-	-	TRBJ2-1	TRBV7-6	CAESAPLVCEQFF	TGTGCCGAATCAGCTCCCCTGGTGTGTGAGCAGTTCTTC
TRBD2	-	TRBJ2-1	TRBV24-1	CATSDLGGTSGVYNEQFF	TGTGCCACCAGTGATTTAGGAGGGACTAGCGGGGTATACAATGAGCAGTTCTTC
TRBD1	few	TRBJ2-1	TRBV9	CASSVAGGSSNEQFF	TGTGCCAGCAGCGTAGCAGGGGGATCTTCCAATGAGCAGTTCTTC
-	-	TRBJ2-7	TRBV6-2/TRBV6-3	CASSYYRGGYEQYF	TGTGCCAGCAGTTACTACAGGGGAGGGTACGAGCAGTACTTC
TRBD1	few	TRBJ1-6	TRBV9	CASSEQGAVNSPLHF	TGTGCCAGCAGCGAGCAGGGGGCCGTAAATTCACCCCTCCACTTT
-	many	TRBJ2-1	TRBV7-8	CASSPRGAVSRDNEQFF	TGTGCCAGCAGCCCTAGGGGGGCGGTCTCTCGAGACAATGAGCAGTTCTTC
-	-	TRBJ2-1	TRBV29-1	CSVEYRGYYYNEQFF	TGCAGCGTTGAATATCGGGGGTATTATTACAATGAGCAGTTCTTC
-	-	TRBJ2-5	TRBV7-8	CASSLALSQETQYF	TGTGCCAGCAGCTTAGCGCTTAGCCAAGAGACCCAGTACTTC
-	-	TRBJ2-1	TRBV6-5	CASSLKRWQPDNEQFF	TGTGCCAGCAGTTTAAAACGATGGCAGCCGGACAATGAGCAGTTCTTC
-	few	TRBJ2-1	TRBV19	CASSPQGFGNEQFF	TGTGCCAGTAGTCCCCAGGGGTTCGGCAATGAGCAGTTCTTC
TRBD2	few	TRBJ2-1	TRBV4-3	CASSQDQAGGVYNEQFF	TGCGCCAGCAGCCAAGATCAAGCGGGAGGGGTATACAATGAGCAGTTCTTC
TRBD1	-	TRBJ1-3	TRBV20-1	CSALDRVDGNTIYF	TGCAGTGCTCTTGACAGGGTCGACGGAAACACCATATATTTT
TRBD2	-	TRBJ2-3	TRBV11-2	CASSLIPGTSGLTDTQYF	TGTGCCAGCAGCTTAATCCCAGGGACTAGCGGGCTCACAGATACGCAGTATTTT
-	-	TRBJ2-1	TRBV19	CASIGTSSYNEQFF	TGTGCCAGTATAGGCACTAGCTCCTACAATGAGCAGTTCTTC
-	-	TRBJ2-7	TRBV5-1	CASSLASASSYEQYF	TGCGCCAGCAGCTTGGCCTCGGCAAGCTCCTACGAGCAGTACTTC
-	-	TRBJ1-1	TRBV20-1	CSARVRATEAFF	TGCAGTGCTAGAGTCAGGGCCACTGAAGCTTTCTTT
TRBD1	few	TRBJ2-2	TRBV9	CASSAQGAAGELFF	TGTGCCAGCAGCGCTCAGGGGGCTGCCGGGGAGCTGTTTTTT
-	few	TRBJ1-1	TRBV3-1	CASSSHGEGTEAFF	TGTGCCAGCAGCTCCCATGGCGAGGGCACTGAAGCTTTCTTT
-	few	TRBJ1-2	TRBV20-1	CSARGGGQHYGYTF	TGCAGTGCTAGAGGGGGCGGGCAGCACTATGGCTACACCTTC
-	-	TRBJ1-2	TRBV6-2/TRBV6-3	CASSYGSDGYTF	TGTGCCAGCAGTTACGGCAGTGATGGCTACACCTTC
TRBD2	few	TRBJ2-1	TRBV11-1	CASSTGTSGTTSYNEQFF	TGTGCCAGCAGCACCGGGACTAGCGGGACGACCTCCTACAATGAGCAGTTCTTC
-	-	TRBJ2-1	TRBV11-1	CASSLMAVRHNEQFF	TGTGCCAGCAGCTTAATGGCAGTACGGCACAATGAGCAGTTCTTC
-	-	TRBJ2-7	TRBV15	CATSRESLDSNYEQYF	TGTGCCACCAGCAGAGAGTCCCTAGACTCCAACTACGAGCAGTACTTC
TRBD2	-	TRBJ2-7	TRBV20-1	CSARGSREGRYEQYF	TGCAGTGCTAGAGGGAGTCGGGAGGGCCGCTACGAGCAGTACTTC
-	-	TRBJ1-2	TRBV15	CATSRDFRTDYYGYTF	TGTGCCACCAGCAGAGATTTTAGGACAGACTACTATGGCTACACCTTC
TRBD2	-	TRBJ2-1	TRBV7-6	CASSLGLAGGSPSYKEQFF	TGTGCCAGCAGCTTAGGACTAGCGGGGGGCAGTCCTAGCTACAAGGAGCAGTTCTTC
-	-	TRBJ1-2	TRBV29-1	CSVGGTYGYTF	TGCAGCGTTGGGGGCACCTATGGCTACACCTTC
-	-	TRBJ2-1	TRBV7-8	CASSFYSGDEQFF	TGTGCCAGCAGCTTCTATTCAGGGGACGAGCAGTTCTTC
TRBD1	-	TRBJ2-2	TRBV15	CATSSRTGGTGELFF	TGTGCCACCAGCTCCAGGACAGGGGGCACCGGGGAGCTGTTTTTT
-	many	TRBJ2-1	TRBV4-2	CASSQLLTGIGEQFF	TGTGCCAGCAGCCAACTTTTAACAGGGATTGGTGAGCAGTTCTTC
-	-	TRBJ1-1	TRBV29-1	CSVKEEVEAFF	TGCAGCGTTAAAGAAGAGGTGGAAGCTTTCTTT
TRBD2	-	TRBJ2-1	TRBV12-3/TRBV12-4	CASSLLAGANEQFF	TGTGCCAGCAGTTTACTAGCGGGAGCCAATGAGCAGTTCTTC
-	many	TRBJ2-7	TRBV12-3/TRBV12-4	CASSQTGVEQYF	TGTGCCAGCAGCCAAACGGGGGTGGAGCAGTACTTC
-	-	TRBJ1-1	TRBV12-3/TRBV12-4	CASSYLGALGATEAFF	TGTGCCAGCAGTTATCTTGGGGCCTTAGGGGCCACTGAAGCTTTCTTT
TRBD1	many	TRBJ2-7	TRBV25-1	CASSEYWGTGAYEQYF	TGTGCCAGCAGTGAATATTGGGGGACAGGGGCCTACGAGCAGTACTTC
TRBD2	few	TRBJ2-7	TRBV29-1	CSVEVASGSLYEQYF	TGCAGCGTTGAGGTCGCTAGCGGGAGTCTCTACGAGCAGTACTTC
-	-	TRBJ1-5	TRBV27	CASSFIGAHGNQPQHF	TGTGCCAGCAGTTTTATCGGGGCGCATGGCAATCAGCCCCAGCATTTT
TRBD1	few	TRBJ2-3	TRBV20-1	CSARDWSQGVLTDTQYF	TGCAGTGCTAGAGATTGGAGCCAGGGGGTACTCACAGATACGCAGTATTTT
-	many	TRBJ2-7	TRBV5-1	CASSFPGPSYEQYF	TGCGCCAGCAGCTTCCCGGGACCGTCCTACGAGCAGTACTTC
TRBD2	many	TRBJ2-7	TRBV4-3	CASSQGPSGAYEQYF	TGCGCCAGCAGCCAAGGCCCTAGCGGGGCCTACGAGCAGTACTTC
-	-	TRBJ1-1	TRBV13	CASSPIGVAEAFF	TGTGCCAGCAGCCCTATCGGGGTCGCTGAAGCTTTCTTT
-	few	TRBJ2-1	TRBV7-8	CASSIRPWVDSSYNEQFF	TGTGCCAGCAGCATCCGGCCGTGGGTAGATAGCTCCTACAATGAGCAGTTCTTC
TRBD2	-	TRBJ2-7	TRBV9	CASSVSGSDEQYF	TGTGCCAGCAGCGTAAGCGGGAGTGACGAGCAGTACTTC